This T cell receptor (beta chain) was recorded in a study of blood T cell repertoires in COVID-19. About the study: PBMCs, B-cell-depleted T cells, or T cells provided the cDNA or gDNA that made up the material.

There are 15 residues in the CDR3. V lost 1 base and J 2 bases, leaving 11 bases between the germline ends. The V gene's germline CDR1 is SGHNT and CDR2 YENEEA. In the original processing: Reference gene primer amplification in the assay estimated nucleated cell counts. Sequenced by immunoSEQ multiplex PCR; TCRdb stores in-frame clones only, minus some. V, J and clone size were drawn from that table, and D and trimming were deduced from the DNA. The sample carries around 280,000 clones, approximately 86% recorded once. Sequenced material: peripheral blood. V is TRBV11-3 and J is TRBJ2-5, with D unresolved. The sequence derives from a woman aged 30 to 39 who had recovered from COVID-19. As DNA, the CDR3 is TGTGCCAGCAGCTTAGCTAGGTCCCTTCAAGAGACCCAGTACTTC. This codes for CASSLARSLQETQYF.